The clone carrying this T cell receptor (beta chain) was observed at least ten times. The data were taken from a study of T-cell reconstitution after alpha-beta-depleted transplantation in children. This CDR3 has 14 residues. The germline gives CDR1 SGHKS, CDR2 YYEKEE (reference sequence). V was clipped by 4 bases and J by 3 bases; unmatched bases: 4. Library preparation (for TCRbeta) was performed with unique molecular identifiers. From the PCR reads, TCRdb called clonotypes with MiXCR, one entry per CDR3 protein. Among under 140,000 distinct CDR3 sequences listed, approximately 10% were seen once. This receptor was obtained from a human donor who donated a stem cell graft to a child with acute lymphoblastic leukemia. The sequencing used PBMCs from the stem cell graft donor, collected from the stem cell graft. The chain combines TRBV5-5 with TRBJ2-7, with 10 bases lining up with TRBD1. CDR3 DNA sequence: TGTGCCAGCAGCGACCGGGACAGGGGCTACGAGCAGTACTTC. Amino acids: CASSDRDRGYEQYF.